This TCR beta chain emerged from a study of T-cell reconstitution after alpha-beta-depleted transplantation in children. Findings and limits, study-wide: In some patients, recipient T cells and intrathymic progenitors surviving conditioning explained high day-60 diversity. One year post-transplant, T-cell counts and diversity were largely derived from T cells produced anew. Alpha-beta T cells present about two months after transplant were reported to originate from several hundred expanded graft clones.

CDR3 length equals 14 residues. Germline loops: CDR1 SGDLS, CDR2 YYNGEE. Trimming removed 0 bases from V and 7 bases from J, with 11 bases in between. Construction of the TCRbeta library involved unique molecular identifiers. TCRdb analysed the PCR reads with MiXCR anew, one entry per CDR3 protein. The sample contains 140,000 or so distinct CDR3 sequences, more than 8% of which appear only once. This clonotype was seen a few times. The antigen is undetermined. The sample was PBMCs, mostly from graft donor cells, taken 180 days after TCRalphabeta/CD19-depleted stem cell transplant. The clonotype originates from a female patient aged 2 to 10 who had a stem cell transplant for congenital amegakaryocytic thrombocytopenia, so the T cells may come from the graft donor. The chain links TRBV9 to TRBJ2-1; unclear D gene. In DNA, the CDR3 is TGTGCCAGCAGCGTAGGGTCAAGATGGAATGAGCAGTTCTTC. The encoded protein is CASSVGSRWNEQFF.